This TCR beta chain was identified during a study of vaccination effects on CD4 cells after COVID-19. Background on the study: It was a median of 72 days after the second dose that post-vaccine samples were obtained.

Peptide-pool stimulation followed by sequencing identified expanded antigen-specific CD4+ clonotypes in the ViraFEST assay. Culture lasted about nine days before CD4+ T cell isolation. Each participant was given two doses of one vaccine (BNT162b2 or mRNA-1273). Wells each received around 2.1 million PBMC, cultured with about 9.3 IU/ml IL-2 and 8.5 to 10 ug/ml peptides. CDR1 is GTSNPN, CDR2 SVGIG, per germline (reference sequence). Trimming shortened V by 2 bases and J by 6 bases, and 13 bases separated the two germline ends. This CDR3 spans 13 amino acids. As for this clone: The antigen is unknown.

Clones were sequenced by immunoSEQ multiplex PCR, and TCRdb holds only the in-frame ones, with some missing. The sample lists 29,000 or so clones, under 85% occurring once. The receptor's source is a human donor who received a COVID-19 vaccine. V is TRBV30 and J is TRBJ2-5, with D hard to call. The material was CD4+ T cells from PBMCs cultured with HCoV-OC43 spike peptides, obtained after COVID-19 vaccination. The subset: HCoV-OC43 spike overlapping peptide pool stimulation. This CDR3 is CAWSRTLGQTQYF. CDR3 in DNA: TGTGCCTGGAGTAGAACCCTCGGACAGACCCAGTACTTC.